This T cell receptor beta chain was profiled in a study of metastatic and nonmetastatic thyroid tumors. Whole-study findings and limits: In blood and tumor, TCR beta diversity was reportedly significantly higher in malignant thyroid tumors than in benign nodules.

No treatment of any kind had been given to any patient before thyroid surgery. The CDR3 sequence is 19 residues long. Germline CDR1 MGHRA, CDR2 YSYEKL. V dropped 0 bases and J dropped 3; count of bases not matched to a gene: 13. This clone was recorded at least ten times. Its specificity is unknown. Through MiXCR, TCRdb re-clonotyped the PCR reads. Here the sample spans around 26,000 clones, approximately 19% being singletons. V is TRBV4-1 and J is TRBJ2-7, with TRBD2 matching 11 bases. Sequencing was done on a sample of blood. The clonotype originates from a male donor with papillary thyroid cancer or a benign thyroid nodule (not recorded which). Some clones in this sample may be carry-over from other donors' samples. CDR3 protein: CASSQEVPIAGGPDYEQYF. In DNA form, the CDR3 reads TGCGCCAGCAGCCAAGAGGTCCCTATAGCGGGAGGGCCAGACTACGAGCAGTACTTC.